This T cell receptor (beta chain) was documented in a study of T-cell reconstitution after alpha-beta-depleted transplantation in children (dated by TCRdb to the mid-2010s). At the level of the whole study: Using TCR repertoire profiling, the study quantitatively followed how T-cell immune reconstitution unfolded in children after TCRalphabeta/CD19-depleted allogeneic hematopoietic cell transplantation.

Library prep was done by PCR. Sequencing used an Illumina HiSeq 2500. TCR library preparation used molecular barcoding, with unique molecular identifiers applied to normalize quantification of the TCRbeta repertoire. TCRdb passed the public sequencing reads through fastp at Q25 and MiXCR, retaining productive beta sequences. CDR3 protein sequences are deduplicated, and each keeps its most common genes and DNA. Present in this sample are 80,000 to 95,000 distinct CDR3 sequences, roughly 8.8% of which were seen just once. The ten biggest clones cover just under 7% of the sample. From a lookup of the germline V gene (reference sequence), CDR1 and CDR2 are LNHDA and SQIVND. The CDR3 has 16 amino acids, counting the end cysteine and phenylalanine. Only the CDR3 part of the read is kept: 48 bases, read in frame from the first base. At the junction V is shortened by 7 bases and J by 3 bases; bases outside the gene matches: 13.

This clonotype occurred a few times. This clone's antigen is unknown. No quality values exist for individual bases; no much larger clone is one base distant. The rearranged chain carries TRBV19 and TRBJ1-1; 8 bases in the junction line up with TRBD1. Sequences were derived from PBMCs from the stem cell graft donor, sampled from the stem cell graft. The receptor's source is a human donor who donated a stem cell graft to a child with congenital amegakaryocytic thrombocytopenia. The CDR3 protein is CASKIYPGQADTEAFF. The bases read TGTGCCAGTAAAATTTATCCGGGACAGGCCGACACTGAAGCTTTCTTT.